These 28 T cell receptor beta chains came from one sample sequenced in a study of blood T cells in healthy people across ages. It was with a sample-barcoded 5' primer and a J-beta primer mix that a second PCR of about 6 to 12 cycles was run. Using its own MiXCR run on the 5' RACE reads, TCRdb lists one record per CDR3 protein. The sample records about 680,000 distinct CDR3 sequences, 45% to 50% being singletons. Sequenced input: blood. These receptors came from a woman aged 55-70 years in good health.

This clonotype was seen more than once but under ten times. The V call is TRBV12-3 or TRBV12-4, the J call TRBJ1-2; D uncertain. The CDR3 consists of 13 residues. Trimming removed 5 bases from V and 4 bases from J, with 11 bases in between. CDR3 in DNA: TGTGCCAGCAGTCCGGCCGGGCCCTATGGCTACACCTTC. Translating gives CASSPAGPYGYTF.

This clonotype occurred a few times. The V call is TRBV3-1, the J call TRBJ2-1, with 11 bases aligning to TRBD2. The CDR3 is 17 residues long. V was clipped by 3 bases and J by 3 bases; unmatched bases: 7. CDR1 and CDR2 from the germline V gene are LGHDT and YNNKEL (reference sequence). CDR3 bases: TGTGCCAGCAGCCATTTCTCCGGGACTAGCGGCTACAATGAGCAGTTCTTC. Its protein is CASSHFSGTSGYNEQFF.

The CDR3 DNA is TGTGCCAGCAGCCTCTCCTCGTTGGGCGGGGAGCTGTTTTTT. This encodes CASSLSSLGGELFF. The chain is built from TRBV11-2 and TRBJ2-2; D remains ambiguous. Trimming cost V 5 bases and J 7 bases, with 14 bases left between them. CDR1 is SGHAT and CDR2 is FQNNGV in the germline V gene. CDR3 length: 14 residues.

The chain carries TRBV9 and TRBJ1-3; no firm D call. The germline V and J ends were trimmed by 0 bases and 0 bases, with 10 bases remaining between them. This CDR3 is 16 amino acids long. The germline gives CDR1 SGDLS, CDR2 YYNGEE. In DNA form, the CDR3 reads TGTGCCAGCAGCGTAGATGCCGGATTCTCTGGAAACACCATATATTTT. Its protein product is CASSVDAGFSGNTIYF.

This clonotype was seen only a few times. The chain has TRBV18 and TRBJ2-1, with TRBD2 matching over 11 bases. Germline loops: CDR1 KGHSH, CDR2 LQKENI. This CDR3 is 15 amino acids long. Losses at the gene ends were 4 bases for V and 7 bases for J; bases not matched to a gene: 6. The CDR3 region has the DNA TGTGCCAGCTCACGGGGACTAGCGGACCTTAATGAGCAGTTCTTC. Encoded protein: CASSRGLADLNEQFF. The full variable domain, rest sourced from reference TRBV18 and TRBJ2-1, is NAGVMQNPRHLVRRRGQEARLRCSPMKGHSHVYWYRQLPEEGLKFMVYLQKENIIDESGMPKERFSAEFPKEGPSILRIQQVVRGDSAAYFCASSRGLADLNEQFFGPGTRLTVL.

The J gene is TRBJ2-1, the V gene TRBV5-1; D gene ambiguous. Germline V CDR1 and CDR2: SGHRS, YFSETQ. The CDR3 totals 15 residues. Trimming took 4 bases from V and 2 from J, leaving 13 bases between them. The CDR3 nucleotides are TGCGCCAGCAGCCCTAGGACGGCTACCTACAATGAGCAGTTCTTC. Translating it yields CASSPRTATYNEQFF.

This clonotype has just a few counts. J is TRBJ1-1 and V is TRBV5-1; 7 bases are shared with TRBD1. V trimming: 4 bases; J trimming: 5 bases; junction bases outside the gene matches: 8. CDR3 length equals 14 residues. Looked up from germline, CDR1 is SGHRS and CDR2 is YFSETQ. In DNA, the CDR3 is TGCGCCAGCAGCGCGGAACGCAGGGGGACTGAAGCTTTCTTT. This gives the protein CASSAERRGTEAFF. The full variable domain, rest sourced from reference TRBV5-1 and TRBJ1-1, is KAGVTQTPRYLIKTRGQQVTLSCSPISGHRSVSWYQQTPGQGLQFLFEYFSETQRNKGNFPGRFSGRQFSNSRSEMNVSTLELGDSALYLCASSAERRGTEAFFGQGTRLTVV.

The sample holds a few counts of this clonotype. This chain joins TRBV2 and TRBJ2-5; 11 nucleotides line up with TRBD1. Trimming cost V 7 bases and J 5 bases; bases outside gene matches: 3. CDR1 and CDR2 from the germline V gene are SNHLY and FYNNEI. The CDR3 spans 13 residues. The CDR3 DNA reads as TGTGCCAGCATAGGACAGGGGGCCGAGACCCAGTACTTC. Translating it yields CASIGQGAETQYF.

The rearrangement joins TRBV3-1 to TRBJ2-7; possible D gene TRBD1, 6 bases. Trimming removed 4 bases from V and 5 bases from J, with 24 bases in between. There are 17 residues in the CDR3. CDR1 and CDR2 (germline): LGHDT, YNNKEL (reference sequence). The CDR3 loop reads CASSRQEIQGKDDEQYV. The CDR3 DNA sequence: TGTGCCAGCAGCCGGCAGGAGATTCAGGGGAAAGACGACGAGCAGTACGTC.

This clonotype was detected only a few times. The rearrangement joins TRBV5-1 to TRBJ2-1; 7 nucleotides line up with TRBD2. The V segment lost 0 bases and the J segment 6 bases; nucleotides outside the gene matches: 6. This CDR3 is 15 amino acids long. Per germline, CDR1 SGHRS and CDR2 YFSETQ. Written as DNA, the CDR3 is TGCGCCAGCAGCTTGGGTACCGGGACTACCAATGAGCAGTTCTTC. Translation: CASSLGTGTTNEQFF.

This clonotype was seen a single time. This chain joins TRBV20-1 and TRBJ2-5; 9 bases match TRBD2. Trimming at V came to 5 bases and at J to 4 bases, leaving 2 bases not matched to a gene. The CDR3 covers 12 residues. Germline V lookup: CDR1 DFQATT, CDR2 SNEGSKA (reference sequence). The CDR3 loop is CSAQAGGETQYF. The CDR3 DNA follows: TGCAGTGCTCAAGCGGGAGGAGAGACCCAGTACTTC.

The rearrangement joins TRBV6-2 or TRBV6-3 to TRBJ2-7, with unresolved D. This CDR3 contains 12 residues. The V and J ends lost 2 bases and 4 bases respectively, with 6 bases between them. Germline values: CDR1 MNHEY, CDR2 SVGEGT. CDR3 sequence reads: CASSYAFYEQYF. In DNA, the CDR3 is TGTGCCAGCAGTTACGCATTTTACGAGCAGTACTTC.

A few counts support this clonotype. CDR3: CASSPTFGDRGKYF. In nucleotides, the CDR3 is TGTGCCAGCAGTCCTACATTCGGGGACAGGGGAAAGTACTTC. The rearrangement links TRBV28 to TRBJ2-5; 10 nucleotides match TRBD1. The CDR3 covers 14 residues. J gave up 12 bases and V 5 bases, and 12 bases lay outside the gene matches. Germline values: CDR1 MDHEN, CDR2 SYDVKM.

A note on this clonotype: The junction differs from germline at one of its ends, possibly a read error. The gene calls are TRBV28 and TRBJ1-1; D not resolved. Germline CDR1 reads MDHEN; CDR2 reads SYDVKM. The CDR3 has 14 amino acids. The CDR3 nucleotides read TGTGCCGGCAGTACACCGGGAGAAAACACTGAAGCTTTCTTT. Translation gives CAGSTPGENTEAFF.

Note on this clonotype: Given a much more abundant clone one base away, this may be a read error. The genes are TRBV20-1 and TRBJ2-7; 8 bases agree with TRBD2. V lost 5 bases and J lost 5; bases outside the gene matches: 11. This CDR3 has 14 amino acids. Germline V lookup: CDR1 DFQATT, CDR2 SNEGSKA (reference sequence). CDR3 coding DNA: TGCAGTGCTCCAAGACGAGCGGGAGACCACGAGCAGTACTTC. Translated: CSAPRRAGDHEQYF.

This clonotype was detected ten times or more. The chain joins TRBV20-1 to TRBJ2-1; TRBD2 agrees at 8 bases. This CDR3 contains 16 residues. Germline V gene sequence: CDR1 DFQATT, CDR2 SNEGSKA (reference sequence). The junction had 11 bases not matched to a gene; V was cut back by 4 bases and J by 3 bases. The CDR3 nucleotides read TGCAGTGCTAATATGCCAACTAGCGGAAACTACAATGAGCAGTTCTTC. As protein: CSANMPTSGNYNEQFF.

The chain has TRBV7-2 and TRBJ1-2, with 11 bases matching TRBD1. Germline V gene sequence: CDR1 SGHTA, CDR2 FQGNSA. V lost 5 bases to trimming and J lost 5 bases; unmatched junction nucleotides: 7. This CDR3 has 15 residues. The CDR3 nucleotides are TGTGCCAGCAGCGCCCGGGACAGGGGGAAATATGGCTACACCTTC. Translating gives CASSARDRGKYGYTF.

The chain uses TRBV18 and TRBJ2-1; 7 bases map to TRBD2. The CDR3 is 15 amino acids. After removal of 3 bases from V and 3 bases from J, the junction contained 5 bases not matched to a gene. Germline V lookup: CDR1 KGHSH, CDR2 LQKENI. The CDR3 spells CASSPASGFYNEQFF. The CDR3 region has the DNA TGTGCCAGCTCACCGGCTAGCGGTTTCTACAATGAGCAGTTCTTC.

The CDR3 sequence: CASGQRQLNSPLHF. In DNA form, the CDR3 reads TGTGCCAGCGGCCAGCGACAGCTTAATTCACCCCTCCACTTT. The chain couples TRBV7-2 to TRBJ1-6, with D maybe TRBD1 (5 bases). In germline, CDR1 is SGHTA, CDR2 FQGNSA. The CDR3 spans 14 residues. With 8 bases removed from V and 6 bases from J, the gap between germline ends came to 14 bases. Filled out from reference TRBV7-2 and TRBJ1-6, the complete variable domain reads GAGVSQSPSNKVTEKGKDVELRCDPISGHTALYWYRQSLGQGLEFLIYFQGNSAPDKSGLPSDRFSAERTGGSVSTLTIQRTQQEDSAVYLCASGQRQLNSPLHFGNGTRLTVT.

The rearrangement links TRBV5-5 to TRBJ2-1; the match to TRBD1 covers 7 bases. Germline-derived CDR1 and CDR2 are SGHKS and YYEKEE (reference sequence). Trimming cost V 5 bases and J 10 bases; bases outside gene matches: 9. The CDR3 consists of 13 residues. The CDR3 region is CASSPLTGWEQFF. The CDR3 bases are TGTGCCAGCAGTCCCTTGACAGGGTGGGAGCAGTTCTTC.

Note on this clonotype: A read error may account for a junction end that differs from germline. The CDR3 here is CASSVAAGGSQYF. In DNA form, the CDR3 reads TGTGCCAGCAGCGTAGCAGCGGGAGGGTCCCAGTACTTC. The rearrangement links TRBV7-2 to TRBJ2-7, with TRBD2 matching over 10 bases. The germline V gene has CDR1 SGHTA and CDR2 FQGNSA. The CDR3 sequence is 13 residues long.

This rearrangement joins TRBV3-1 to TRBJ1-6; D uncertain. The CDR3 runs to 14 residues. Germline V CDR1 and CDR2: LGHDT, YNNKEL (reference sequence). Between the trimmed V and J ends, which lost 1 base and 7 bases, there was a span of 8 bases. CDR3 nucleotide sequence: TGTGCCAGCAGCCAAGGCCTGGAAAATTCACCCCTCCACTTT. Amino acid sequence: CASSQGLENSPLHF.

The CDR3: CASSPTDRSSYEQYF. The CDR3 nucleotides read TGTGCCAGCAGCCCAACCGACAGGAGCTCCTACGAGCAGTACTTC. The V call is TRBV4-2, the J call TRBJ2-7; possibly TRBD1 for D (6 bases). The V and J ends lost 4 bases and 0 bases respectively, with 13 bases between them. There are 15 residues in the CDR3. Germline V gene sequence: CDR1 LGHNA, CDR2 YNFKEQ.

The rearrangement joins TRBV5-8 to TRBJ1-2; 7 nucleotides align to TRBD1. Germline lookup yields CDR1 SGHTS and CDR2 YDEGEE. Trimming removed 4 bases from V and 4 bases from J; junction bases left unmatched: 4. CDR3 length: 13 residues. The CDR3 protein is CASSRGQAYGYTF. CDR3 bases: TGTGCCAGCAGCCGAGGACAGGCCTATGGCTACACCTTC.

The rearrangement links TRBV27 to TRBJ2-7; 12 positions match TRBD1. The V and J ends lost 6 bases and 0 bases, in that order; junction bases with no gene match: 6. CDR3 size: 16 residues. Germline values: CDR1 MNHEY, CDR2 SMNVEV (reference sequence). The CDR3 here is CASSPGTGGHSYEQYF. The CDR3 DNA reads TGTGCCAGCAGCCCAGGGACAGGGGGCCACTCCTACGAGCAGTACTTC.

The rearrangement joins TRBV6-2 or TRBV6-3 to TRBJ2-2, with TRBD1 identical over 9 bases. This CDR3 region has 15 residues. V lost 10 bases, J lost 4 bases, and 10 bases stayed unmatched. Looked up from germline, CDR1 is MNHEY and CDR2 is SVGEGT. The CDR3 coding sequence is TGTGCCATCCCCCGGGACAGGGCGGTCACCGGGGAGCTGTTTTTT. Protein sequence: CAIPRDRAVTGELFF.

The chain carries TRBV13 and TRBJ2-3, with TRBD1 matching 9 bases. CDR3 length: 16 residues. V was clipped by 1 base and J by 5 bases; unmatched bases: 7. CDR1 is PRHDT, CDR2 FYEKMQ, per germline (reference sequence). The chain's CDR3 is CASSLAKDRGVDTQYF. CDR3 coding DNA: TGTGCCAGCAGCTTAGCCAAGGACAGGGGTGTAGATACGCAGTATTTT.

This clonotype was found a few times. The chain carries TRBV7-2 and TRBJ2-3, with 13 bases that match TRBD2. V gave up 5 bases and J gave up 6 bases; unmatched junction bases: 8. Germline-derived CDR1 and CDR2 are SGHTA and FQGNSA. The CDR3 sequence is 16 residues long. The CDR3 sequence is CASSARLAGGSDTQYF. CDR3 sequence (DNA): TGTGCCAGCAGCGCACGACTAGCGGGAGGAAGTGATACGCAGTATTTT.